A single sample gave rise to the 7 T cell receptor beta chains below, sequenced in a study of identical twins. One entry per CDR3 protein results from TCRdb running MiXCR on the 5' RACE reads. The repertoire holds hundreds of thousands of distinct CDR3 sequences, with around a tenth as singletons. Sequenced material: memory (CD45RO+) T cells sorted from blood. The receptor set was obtained from a woman aged 18-29 years in good health.

The J gene is TRBJ2-7, the V gene TRBV6-1; TRBD2 might be the D (5 bases). V lost 11 bases and J lost 1, with 18 bases in between. CDR3 size: 14 residues. CDR1 is MNHNS, CDR2 SASEGT, per germline. This chain's CDR3 is CAALHREGSYEQYF. The CDR3 DNA reads TGTGCCGCCCTTCACCGGGAAGGGTCCTACGAGCAGTACTTC.

The chain joins TRBV10-3 to TRBJ2-7; TRBD1 aligns across 12 bases. V lost 3 bases and J lost 4; bases outside the gene matches: 7. The germline CDR1 and CDR2 sequences are ENHRY and SYGVKD. This CDR3 is built from 16 residues. The CDR3 DNA reads as TGTGCCATCAGTGATCCCGGGACAGGGGGCTTTTACGAGCAGTACTTC. This sequence encodes CAISDPGTGGFYEQYF.

Comment on this clonotype: The germline gene is not matched at one end of the junction; a read error may be the cause. The chain carries TRBV5-1 and TRBJ2-1; 7 bases agree with TRBD2. Germline V lookup: CDR1 SGHRS, CDR2 YFSETQ. The CDR3 consists of 12 residues. CDR3 protein: CASSFPGTIPVF. In DNA, the CDR3 is TGCGCCAGCAGCTTTCCGGGGACTATTCCGGTCTTC.

This rearrangement joins TRBV29-1 to TRBJ2-1; 10 nucleotides line up with TRBD1. The CDR3 sequence is 12 residues long. Germline V CDR1 and CDR2: SQVTM, ANQGSEA. J was trimmed by 12 bases and V by 4 bases; bases with no gene match: 6. Here the CDR3 DNA reads TGCAGCGTTGCGACAGGGGGCAGGGGGCAGTTCTTC. Its protein product is CSVATGGRGQFF.

The chain recombines TRBV5-1 with TRBJ2-2; D is uncertain. Trimming removed 3 bases from V and 0 bases from J, with 12 bases in between. The CDR3 length is 16 residues. From germline, CDR1 is SGHRS and CDR2 YFSETQ. CDR3 sequence reads: CASSWSWAANTGELFF. In DNA, the CDR3 is TGCGCCAGCAGCTGGTCTTGGGCGGCGAACACCGGGGAGCTGTTTTTT.

This clonotype appeared a few times. This rearrangement joins TRBV14 to TRBJ2-7, with no clear D. The V end lost 4 bases, the J end lost 3 bases, and 10 bases lay between the germline ends. Germline CDR1 is SGHDN and CDR2 is FVKESK. This CDR3 contains 13 residues. CDR3: CASSPSRVYEQYF. The CDR3 DNA reads TGTGCCAGCAGCCCCAGTCGGGTCTACGAGCAGTACTTC.

This clonotype was recorded at least ten times. V is TRBV7-9 and J is TRBJ1-5, with TRBD1 matching 9 bases. The J segment lost 6 bases and the V segment lost 7 bases, leaving 13 bases of the junction unmatched. The CDR3 is 16 amino acids. The germline V gene encodes CDR1 SEHNR and CDR2 FQNEAQ (reference sequence). The CDR3 nucleotides are TGTGCCAGCATCATACCCGGGACAGGGATTCGTCAGCCCCAGCATTTT. Its translation: CASIIPGTGIRQPQHF.